Presented here are 13 T cell receptor beta chains from one specimen sequenced in a study of blood T cell repertoires in COVID-19. Clones were sequenced by immunoSEQ multiplex PCR, and TCRdb holds only the in-frame ones, with some missing. The sample contains 90,000 to 150,000 clones, 85% of which appear only once. Sequenced sample: peripheral blood. These receptors were obtained from a man older than 75 with acute or convalescent COVID-19.

CDR3 DNA: TGTGCCAGCTCACGCAGCAGCGCGAACACCGGGGAGCTGTTTTTT. Encoded protein: CASSRSSANTGELFF. The chain is built from TRBV18 and TRBJ2-2; D uncertain. From germline, CDR1 is KGHSH and CDR2 LQKENI. V was clipped by 4 bases and J by 0 bases, with 9 bases between them. The CDR3 extends over 15 amino acids.

The sample holds one count of this clone. The genes are TRBV19 and TRBJ1-4; D possibly corresponds to TRBD1 (5 bases). V gave up 8 bases and J gave up 7 bases, with 14 bases separating them. The germline V gene encodes CDR1 LNHDA and CDR2 SQIVND (reference sequence). The CDR3 covers 13 residues. The CDR3 DNA sequence: TGTGCCAGTCTATCTACAAGGGGTGAAAAACTGTTTTTT. This translates into CASLSTRGEKLFF.

The chain carries TRBV6-6 and TRBJ2-7; D not resolved. Trimming shortened V by 7 bases and J by 3 bases, and 13 bases separated the two germline ends. The germline V gene encodes CDR1 MNHNY and CDR2 SVGAGI (reference sequence). This CDR3 has 13 residues. The CDR3 bases are TGTGCCAGCACCACCGCGTCATACTACGAGCAGTACTTC. The encoded protein is CASTTASYYEQYF.

V usage is TRBV5-1 and J usage is TRBJ1-3; D is possibly TRBD1 (6 bases). This CDR3 comprises 15 residues. V lost 7 bases and J lost 2, with 16 bases in between. CDR1 SGHRS and CDR2 YFSETQ come from the germline V gene. CDR3 sequence (DNA): TGCGCCAGCCGACCGACAGGTGCCGCTGGAAACACCATATATTTT. Protein: CASRPTGAAGNTIYF.

The rearrangement joins TRBV4-1 to TRBJ2-7, with TRBD2 identical over 9 bases. J was trimmed by 4 bases and V by 6 bases; bases with no gene match: 10. This CDR3 spans 15 amino acids. The germline V gene encodes CDR1 MGHRA and CDR2 YSYEKL. Here the CDR3 reads CASRPSGTSPYEQYF. The DNA of the CDR3 is TGCGCCAGCAGGCCCTCGGGGACTAGCCCATACGAGCAGTACTTC.

The chain is built from TRBV6-5 and TRBJ2-2, with 11 bases identical to TRBD2. CDR1 MNHEY and CDR2 SVGAGI come from the germline V gene. V lost 3 bases to trimming and J lost 8 bases; unmatched junction nucleotides: 8. This CDR3 has 16 amino acids. The CDR3 region has the DNA TGTGCCAGCAGTTATACTAGCGGGAGTTCCCCGGGGGAGCTGTTTTTT. Its translation is CASSYTSGSSPGELFF.

V usage is TRBV15 and J usage is TRBJ2-1; D is undetermined. The CDR3 is 15 amino acids. The V end lost 6 bases, the J end lost 2 bases, and 14 bases lay between the germline ends. In germline, CDR1 is LNHNV, CDR2 YYDKDF (reference sequence). CDR3 DNA sequence: TGTGCCACCAGAGCAAGAGAGAGCACCTACAATGAGCAGTTCTTC. This translates into CATRARESTYNEQFF.

V is TRBV5-1 and J is TRBJ2-3; 11 bases are shared with TRBD1. Trimming took 4 bases from V and 6 from J; bases not matched to a gene: 10. Looked up from germline, CDR1 is SGHRS and CDR2 is YFSETQ. There are 16 residues in the CDR3. The CDR3 sequence: CASSLLGTGGTDTQYF. CDR3 sequence (DNA): TGCGCCAGCAGCCTGTTGGGGACAGGGGGGACGGATACGCAGTATTTT.

This chain joins TRBV18 and TRBJ2-3; perhaps TRBD1 as D (5 bases). Trimming left V 6 bases short and J 4 bases short, with 8 bases between. This CDR3 region has 12 residues. Per germline, CDR1 KGHSH and CDR2 LQKENI. The CDR3 region is CASSLRADTQYF. The CDR3 coding sequence is TGTGCCAGCTCCCTCAGGGCAGATACGCAGTATTTT.

This chain joins TRBV3-1 (or the pseudogene TRBV3-2) and TRBJ2-1; TRBD2 agrees at 12 bases. CDR1 and CDR2 (germline): LGHDT, YNNKEL (reference sequence). The ends lost 3 bases at V and 0 bases at J; junction bases unmatched: 18. This CDR3 contains 22 residues. The CDR3 DNA sequence: TGTGCCAGCAGCCACCGACGACCGGCTAGCGGGAGGGCCTTTTTCTCCTACAATGAGCAGTTCTTC. Its translation is CASSHRRPASGRAFFSYNEQFF.

The V gene is TRBV28, the J gene TRBJ2-1; D might be TRBD1 (8 bases). Germline V gives CDR1 MDHEN, CDR2 SYDVKM. V lost 2 bases, J lost 9 bases, and 17 bases lay in between. This CDR3 comprises 15 residues. CDR3 amino acids: CASSLGGAGGFEQFF. The CDR3 bases are TGTGCCAGCAGTTTAGGGGGGGCAGGGGGCTTTGAGCAGTTCTTC.

The chain recombines TRBV6-4 with TRBJ2-3; 9 nucleotides line up with TRBD1. CDR3 size: 14 residues. The ends lost 4 bases at V and 5 bases at J; junction bases unmatched: 4. The germline CDR1 and CDR2 sequences are MRHNA and SNTAGT. The DNA for the CDR3 is TGTGCCAGCAGTGCTGGGACAGGGATAGATACGCAGTATTTT. Translated, it gives CASSAGTGIDTQYF.

This clone has just one count. In DNA form, the CDR3 reads TGTGCCAGCAGCTTAGTGGGACAGGCCGCCTACGAGCAGTACTTC. Translated, it gives CASSLVGQAAYEQYF. The chain carries TRBV7-6 and TRBJ2-7; the match to TRBD1 covers 8 bases. Germline V gene data show CDR1 as SGHVS and CDR2 as FNYEAQ. The V segment lost 1 base and the J segment 2 bases; nucleotides outside the gene matches: 4. This CDR3 spans 15 amino acids.